This T cell receptor (beta chain) was captured in a study of CD8 T cells in ankylosing spondylitis. Study results and caveats: With a CD8+ phenotype, disease-linked clones were relatively rare in peripheral blood. Ankylosing spondylitis blood appeared to carry a characteristic TCR beta motif of seven to nine highly homologous variants. Earlier literature documents some of the motif variants in reactive arthritis synovial fluid and blood.

As the method for making TCR beta libraries, quantitative 5'-RACE with molecular barcodes was used. TCRdb reprocessed the 5' RACE reads via MiXCR and lists one record per CDR3 protein. The table has approximately 200,000 distinct CDR3 sequences, roughly 13% seen once; the top ten hold 15% to 20%. The CDR3 length is 16 residues. V shed 1 base and J shed 1 base, with 11 bases lying between them. CDR1 is LGHDT, CDR2 YNNKEL, per germline (reference sequence). This clonotype was observed many times. Its antigen is unidentified. The clonotype comes from a male donor with ankylosing spondylitis or in good health (not recorded which). Sequencing used blood, either unsorted or a sorted T cell fraction (not recorded which). The chain couples TRBV3-1 to TRBJ2-1; D perhaps matches TRBD2 (6 bases). CDR3 sequence (DNA): TGTGCCAGCAGCCAAGTGGCGGGAAAGTCCTACAATGAGCAGTTCTTC. It yields the protein CASSQVAGKSYNEQFF.